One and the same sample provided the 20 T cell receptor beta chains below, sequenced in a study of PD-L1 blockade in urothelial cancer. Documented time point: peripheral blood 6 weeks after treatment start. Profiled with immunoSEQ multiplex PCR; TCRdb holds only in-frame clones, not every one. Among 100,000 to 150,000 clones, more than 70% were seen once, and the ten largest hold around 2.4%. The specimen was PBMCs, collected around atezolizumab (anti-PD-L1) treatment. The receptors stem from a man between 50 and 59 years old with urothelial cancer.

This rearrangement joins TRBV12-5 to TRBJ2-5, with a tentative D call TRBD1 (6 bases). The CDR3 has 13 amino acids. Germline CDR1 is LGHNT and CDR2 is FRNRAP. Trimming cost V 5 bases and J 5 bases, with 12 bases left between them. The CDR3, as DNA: TGTGCTAGTGGTGCACAGGGTCCGGAGACCCAGTACTTC. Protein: CASGAQGPETQYF.

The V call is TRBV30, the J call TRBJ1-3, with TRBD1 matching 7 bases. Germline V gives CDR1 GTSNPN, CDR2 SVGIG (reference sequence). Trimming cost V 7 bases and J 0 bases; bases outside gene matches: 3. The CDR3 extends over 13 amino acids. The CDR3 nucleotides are TGTGCCTTGGGACAGCTCTCTGGAAACACCATATATTTT. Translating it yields CALGQLSGNTIYF.

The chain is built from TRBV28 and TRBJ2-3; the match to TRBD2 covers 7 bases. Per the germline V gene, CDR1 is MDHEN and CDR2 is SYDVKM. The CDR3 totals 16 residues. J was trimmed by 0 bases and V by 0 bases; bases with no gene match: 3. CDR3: CASSLWGGVSTDTQYF. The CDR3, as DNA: TGTGCCAGCAGTTTATGGGGAGGGGTGAGCACAGATACGCAGTATTTT.

The CDR3 bases are TGTGCCAGCAGCTTTAGGACAGGGGCCTCCTACGAGCAGTACTTC. This codes for CASSFRTGASYEQYF. This chain connects TRBV11-3 to TRBJ2-7, with 9 bases matching TRBD1. CDR1 and CDR2 from the germline V gene are SGHNT and YENEEA. V was clipped by 3 bases and J by 0 bases; unmatched bases: 3. There are 15 residues in the CDR3.

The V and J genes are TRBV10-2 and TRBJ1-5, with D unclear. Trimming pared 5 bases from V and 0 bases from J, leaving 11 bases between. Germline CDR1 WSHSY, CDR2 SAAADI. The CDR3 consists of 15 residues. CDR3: CASSPGLDSNQPQHF. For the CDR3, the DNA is TGCGCCAGCAGTCCCGGACTGGATAGCAATCAGCCCCAGCATTTT.

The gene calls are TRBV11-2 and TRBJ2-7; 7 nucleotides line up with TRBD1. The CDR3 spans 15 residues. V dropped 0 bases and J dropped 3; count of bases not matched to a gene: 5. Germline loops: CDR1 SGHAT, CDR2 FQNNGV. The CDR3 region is CASSLETGYGYEQYF. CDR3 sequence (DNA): TGTGCCAGCAGCTTAGAGACAGGGTATGGCTACGAGCAGTACTTC.

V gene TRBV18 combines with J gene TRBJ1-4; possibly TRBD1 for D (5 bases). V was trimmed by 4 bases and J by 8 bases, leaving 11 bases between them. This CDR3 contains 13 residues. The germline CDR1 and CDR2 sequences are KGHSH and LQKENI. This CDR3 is CASSRGGREKLFF. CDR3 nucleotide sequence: TGTGCCAGCTCACGCGGGGGACGAGAAAAACTGTTTTTT.

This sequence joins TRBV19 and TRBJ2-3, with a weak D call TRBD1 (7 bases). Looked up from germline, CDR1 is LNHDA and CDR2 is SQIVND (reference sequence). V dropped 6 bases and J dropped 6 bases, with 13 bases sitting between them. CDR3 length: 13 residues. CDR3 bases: TGTGCCAGTAGGGAGGGGGCCTGGGATACGCAGTATTTT. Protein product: CASREGAWDTQYF.

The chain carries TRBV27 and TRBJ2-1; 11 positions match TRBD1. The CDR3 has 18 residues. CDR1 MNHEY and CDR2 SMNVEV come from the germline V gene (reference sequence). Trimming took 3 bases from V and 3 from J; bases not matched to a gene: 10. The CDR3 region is CASSLYGTGGILYNEQFF. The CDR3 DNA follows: TGTGCCAGCAGTTTGTATGGGACAGGGGGTATCCTCTACAATGAGCAGTTCTTC.

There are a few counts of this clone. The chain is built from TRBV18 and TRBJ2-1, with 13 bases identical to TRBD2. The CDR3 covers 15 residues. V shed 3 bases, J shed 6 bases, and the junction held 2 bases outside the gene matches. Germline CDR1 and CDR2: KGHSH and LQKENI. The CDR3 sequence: CASSPGTSGINEQFF. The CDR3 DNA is TGTGCCAGCTCACCCGGGACTAGCGGGATCAATGAGCAGTTCTTC.

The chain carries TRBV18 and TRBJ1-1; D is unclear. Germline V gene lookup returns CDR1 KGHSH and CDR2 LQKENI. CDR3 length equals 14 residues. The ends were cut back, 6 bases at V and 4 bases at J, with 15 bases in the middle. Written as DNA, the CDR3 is TGTGCCAGCTCCCCGGCGCTAAGCGGCACTGAAGCTTTCTTT. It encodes CASSPALSGTEAFF.

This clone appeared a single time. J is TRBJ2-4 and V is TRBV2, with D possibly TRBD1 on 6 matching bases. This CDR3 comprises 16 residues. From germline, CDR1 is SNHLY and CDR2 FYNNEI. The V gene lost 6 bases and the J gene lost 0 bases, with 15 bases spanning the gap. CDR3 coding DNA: TGTGCCAGCAGCCCGACAGGAGGACTAGCCAAAAACATTCAGTACTTC. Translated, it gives CASSPTGGLAKNIQYF.

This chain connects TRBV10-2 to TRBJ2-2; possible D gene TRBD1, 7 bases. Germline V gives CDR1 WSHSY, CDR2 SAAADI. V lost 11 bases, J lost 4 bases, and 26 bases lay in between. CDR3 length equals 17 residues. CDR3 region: CAPKASSEGAGTGELFF. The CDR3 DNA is TGCGCCCCTAAAGCTTCTAGCGAGGGGGCGGGCACCGGGGAGCTGTTTTTT.

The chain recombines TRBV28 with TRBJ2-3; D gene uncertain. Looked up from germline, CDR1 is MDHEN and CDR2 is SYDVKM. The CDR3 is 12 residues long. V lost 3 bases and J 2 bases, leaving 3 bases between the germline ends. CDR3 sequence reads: CASSFLTDTQYF. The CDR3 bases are TGTGCCAGCAGTTTCCTCACAGATACGCAGTATTTT.

The CDR3 DNA is TGTGCCAGCAGACTGGGGGGGACCGTGAACACTGAAGCTTTCTTT. It yields the protein CASRLGGTVNTEAFF. The chain recombines TRBV6-5 with TRBJ1-1; D is perhaps TRBD1 (5 bases). The germline V gene encodes CDR1 MNHEY and CDR2 SVGAGI. The CDR3 spans 15 residues. Trimming left V 6 bases short and J 0 bases short, with 14 bases between.

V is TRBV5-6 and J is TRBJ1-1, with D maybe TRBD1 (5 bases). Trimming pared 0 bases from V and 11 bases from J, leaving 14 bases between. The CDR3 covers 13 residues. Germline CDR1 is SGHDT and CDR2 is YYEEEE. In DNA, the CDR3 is TGTGCCAGCAGCTTGGCCCAGGGAGGGTGGGCTTTCTTT. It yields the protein CASSLAQGGWAFF.

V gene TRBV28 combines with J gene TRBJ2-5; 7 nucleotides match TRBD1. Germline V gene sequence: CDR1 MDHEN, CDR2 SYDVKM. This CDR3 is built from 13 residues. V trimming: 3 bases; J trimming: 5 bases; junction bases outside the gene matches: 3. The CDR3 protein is CASSLTGRETQYF. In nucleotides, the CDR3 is TGTGCCAGCAGTTTGACAGGGCGGGAGACCCAGTACTTC.

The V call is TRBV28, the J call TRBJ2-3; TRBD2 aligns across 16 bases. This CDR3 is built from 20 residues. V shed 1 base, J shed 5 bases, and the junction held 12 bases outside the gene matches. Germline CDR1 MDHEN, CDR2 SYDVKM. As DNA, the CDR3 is TGTGCCAGCAGTTTATTCGGGACTAGCGGGAGGGCCTTCGGAGGAGATACGCAGTATTTT. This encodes CASSLFGTSGRAFGGDTQYF.

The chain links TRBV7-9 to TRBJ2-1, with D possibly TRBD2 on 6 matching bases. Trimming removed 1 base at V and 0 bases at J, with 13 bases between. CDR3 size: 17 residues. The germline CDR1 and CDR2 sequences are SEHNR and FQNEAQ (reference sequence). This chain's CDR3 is CASSLGTSWSSYNEQFF. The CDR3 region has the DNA TGTGCCAGCAGCTTAGGTACTAGCTGGAGCTCCTACAATGAGCAGTTCTTC.

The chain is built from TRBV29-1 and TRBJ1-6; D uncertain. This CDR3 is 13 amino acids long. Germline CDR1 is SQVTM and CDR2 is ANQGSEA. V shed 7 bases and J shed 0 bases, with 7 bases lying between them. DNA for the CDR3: TGCAGCGCACGGAGCTCCTATAATTCACCCCTCCACTTT. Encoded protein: CSARSSYNSPLHF.